The source of this T cell receptor (beta chain) is a study of CD8+CD57+ T cells in acquired aplastic anemia. The TCR beta profiling, which covered VDJ combination and CDR3 sequence, was carried out using genomic DNA as the template. One entry per CDR3 protein, called by TCRdb with MiXCR from the reads. The table includes about 270,000 distinct CDR3 sequences, approximately 80% detected once. Germline V gene lookup returns CDR1 SNHLY and CDR2 FYNNEI. Trimming stripped 8 bases from V and 0 bases from J, with 7 bases between. The CDR3 is 12 amino acids. Individuals selected for sequencing had exhibited CD8+CD57+ cell expansion on flow cytometry. Untreated patients provided the blood samples, with no therapy given before sampling.

The chain employs TRBV2 and TRBJ1-1; D call uncertain. The sequenced material came from sorted CD4+, CD8+, or CD8+CD57+ T cells (not recorded which) from PBMCs. This clonotype was sampled from a human donor with aplastic anemia. CDR3 in amino acids: CASRGVNTEAFF. CDR3 bases: TGTGCCAGCCGAGGCGTGAACACTGAAGCTTTCTTT. The complete variable domain, with remaining parts taken from reference TRBV2 and TRBJ1-1, reads EPEVTQTPSHQVTQMGQEVILRCVPISNHLYFYWYRQILGQKVEFLVSFYNNEISEKSEIFDDQFSVERPDGSNFTLKIRSTKLEDSAMYFCASRGVNTEAFFGQGTRLTVV.